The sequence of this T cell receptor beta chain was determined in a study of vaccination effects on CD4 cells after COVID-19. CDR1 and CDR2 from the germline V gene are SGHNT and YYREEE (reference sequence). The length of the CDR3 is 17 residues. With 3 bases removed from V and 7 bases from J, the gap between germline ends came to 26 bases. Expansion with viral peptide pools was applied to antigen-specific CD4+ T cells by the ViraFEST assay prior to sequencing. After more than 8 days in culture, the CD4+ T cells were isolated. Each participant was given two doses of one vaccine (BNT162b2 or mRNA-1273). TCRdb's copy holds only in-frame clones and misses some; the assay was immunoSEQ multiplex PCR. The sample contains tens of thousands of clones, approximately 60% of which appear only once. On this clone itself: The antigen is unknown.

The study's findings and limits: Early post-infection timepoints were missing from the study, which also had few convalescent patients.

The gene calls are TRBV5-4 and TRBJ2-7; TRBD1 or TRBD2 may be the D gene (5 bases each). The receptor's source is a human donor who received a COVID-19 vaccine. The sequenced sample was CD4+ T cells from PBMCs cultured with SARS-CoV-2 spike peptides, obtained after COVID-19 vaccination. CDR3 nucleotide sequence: TGTGCCAGCAGCTCCTCCCCTGGGGCTACCTCGAGGGGAGAGCAGTACTTC. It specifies CASSSSPGATSRGEQYF. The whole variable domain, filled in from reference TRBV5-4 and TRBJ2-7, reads ETGVTQSPTHLIKTRGQQVTLRCSSQSGHNTVSWYQQALGQGPQFIFQYYREEENGRGNFPPRFSGLQFPNYSSELNVNALELDDSALYLCASSSSPGATSRGEQYFGPGTRLTVT.